This T cell receptor beta chain was retrieved from a study of shared clonotypes between healthy human individuals. V lost 1 base to trimming and J lost 5 bases, with 9 bases between them. CDR3 size: 13 residues. Germline assignment: CDR1 SGHRS and CDR2 YFSETQ. In the study's own analysis: ImmunoSEQ only sent back junction sequences with no quality scores, so filtering was done differently. Clones were sequenced by immunoSEQ multiplex PCR, and TCRdb holds only the in-frame ones, with some missing. D and trimming come from the DNA, and the V and J calls and clone size come from that table. The sample includes a few million clones, over 85% of them seen just once. As for this clone: Its antigen is unknown.

The study's findings and limits: It was the non-shared clonotypes that had lower generation probabilities than clonotypes shared by all four donors.

The sequenced sample was naive CD4+ T cells sorted from blood. Subset defined: CD45RA+ positively selected. The clonotype comes from a man aged 18 to 30 in good health. The chain uses TRBV5-1 and TRBJ1-2, with a weak D call TRBD1 (6 bases). The chain's CDR3 is CASSLMGAYGYTF. The CDR3 DNA follows: TGCGCCAGCAGCTTGATGGGGGCTTATGGCTACACCTTC. The full variable domain, with the rest looked up from reference TRBV5-1 and TRBJ1-2, is KAGVTQTPRYLIKTRGQQVTLSCSPISGHRSVSWYQQTPGQGLQFLFEYFSETQRNKGNFPGRFSGRQFSNSRSEMNVSTLELGDSALYLCASSLMGAYGYTFGSGTRLTVV.